This T cell receptor (beta chain) was captured by sequencing in a study of siplizumab effects on memory and regulatory T cells. Overall study findings and caveats: Alloreactive CD4+ clones that could be mapped were on average approximately 69% Treg-derived with siplizumab, against 25% to 30% in controls. Naive T cells seemed more diverse than memory cells and seemed major alloresponse contributors.

Germline V gene lookup returns CDR1 PRHDT and CDR2 FYEKMQ (reference sequence). The junction had 11 bases not matched to a gene; V was cut back by 5 bases and J by 8 bases. The CDR3 contains 15 residues. Concerning this clone: Its antigen is not known.

Some 93,000 TCR templates per sample were sequenced. The protocol was immunoSEQ multiplex PCR, while the TCRdb copy is restricted to in-frame clones and leaves out a portion. The repertoire holds over 65,000 clones, with 93% as singletons. The sequenced sample consisted of CD8+ T cells sorted from blood. The V gene is TRBV13, the J gene TRBJ1-4, with 7 nucleotides matching TRBD1. This TCR was recovered from a human donor in good health. CDR3 residues: CASSQISGGREKLFF. The DNA for the CDR3 is TGTGCCAGCAGCCAAATCTCAGGGGGTCGAGAAAAACTGTTTTTT.